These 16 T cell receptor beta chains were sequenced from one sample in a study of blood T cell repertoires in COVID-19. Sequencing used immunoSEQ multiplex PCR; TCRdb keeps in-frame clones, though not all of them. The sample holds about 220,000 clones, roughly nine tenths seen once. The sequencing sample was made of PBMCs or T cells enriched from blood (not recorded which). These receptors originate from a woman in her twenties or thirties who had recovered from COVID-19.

This CDR3 is CASRTGGADTQYF. The CDR3 bases are TGTGCCAGCAGAACAGGGGGCGCAGATACGCAGTATTTT. The V call is TRBV6-5, the J call TRBJ2-3, with 9 nucleotides matching TRBD1. Germline assignment: CDR1 MNHEY and CDR2 SVGAGI. The junction had 2 bases not matched to a gene; V was cut back by 6 bases and J by 4 bases. This CDR3 is built from 13 residues.

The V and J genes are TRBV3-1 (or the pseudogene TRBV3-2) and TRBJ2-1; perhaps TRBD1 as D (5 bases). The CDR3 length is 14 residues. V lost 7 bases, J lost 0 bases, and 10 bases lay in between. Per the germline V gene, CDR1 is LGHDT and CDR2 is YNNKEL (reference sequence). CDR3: CASKSDSSYNEQFF. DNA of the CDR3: TGTGCCAGCAAGTCAGACAGCTCCTACAATGAGCAGTTCTTC.

CDR3 amino acids: CASSIVFGVVYGYTF. For the CDR3, the DNA is TGTGCCAGTAGTATAGTCTTCGGGGTCGTTTATGGCTACACCTTC. The gene calls are TRBV19 and TRBJ1-2; no firm D call. Trimming cost V 1 base and J 5 bases, with 14 bases left between them. The CDR3 has 15 amino acids. Germline V gives CDR1 LNHDA, CDR2 SQIVND (reference sequence).

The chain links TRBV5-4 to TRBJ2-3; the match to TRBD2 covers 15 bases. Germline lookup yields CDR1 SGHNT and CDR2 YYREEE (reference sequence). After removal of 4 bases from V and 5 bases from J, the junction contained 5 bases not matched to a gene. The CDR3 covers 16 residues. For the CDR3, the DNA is TGTGCCAGCAGCCCCGGACTAGCGGGGGGGCAAGATACGCAGTATTTT. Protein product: CASSPGLAGGQDTQYF.

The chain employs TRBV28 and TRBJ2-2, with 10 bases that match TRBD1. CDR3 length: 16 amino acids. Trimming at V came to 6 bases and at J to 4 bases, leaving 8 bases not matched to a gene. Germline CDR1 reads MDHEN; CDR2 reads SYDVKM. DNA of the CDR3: TGTGCCAGCAGCTCGGGACAGGGGTATGGCACCGGGGAGCTGTTTTTT. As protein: CASSSGQGYGTGELFF. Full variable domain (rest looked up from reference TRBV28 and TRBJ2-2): DVKVTQSSRYLVKRTGEKVFLECVQDMDHENMFWYRQDPGLGLRLIYFSYDVKMKEKGDIPEGYSVSREKKERFSLILESASTNQTSMYLCASSSGQGYGTGELFFGEGSRLTVL.

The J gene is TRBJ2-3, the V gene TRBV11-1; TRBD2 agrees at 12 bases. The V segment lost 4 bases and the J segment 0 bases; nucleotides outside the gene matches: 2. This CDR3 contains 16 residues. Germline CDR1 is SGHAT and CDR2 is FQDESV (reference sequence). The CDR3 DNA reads TGTGCCAGCAGCTACGGGACTAGCGGGAGCACAGATACGCAGTATTTT. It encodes CASSYGTSGSTDTQYF.

CDR3 bases: TGTGCCAGCTCACCACGTGGACAGGGGCTCGGCGAGCAGTACTTC. As protein: CASSPRGQGLGEQYF. The chain is built from TRBV18 and TRBJ2-7; 9 bases are a match to TRBD1. Germline V lookup: CDR1 KGHSH, CDR2 LQKENI. The V gene end was trimmed by 1 base and the J gene end by 6 bases; junction bases not matched to a gene: 7. This CDR3 is built from 15 residues. The whole variable domain, filled in from reference TRBV18 and TRBJ2-7, reads NAGVMQNPRHLVRRRGQEARLRCSPMKGHSHVYWYRQLPEEGLKFMVYLQKENIIDESGMPKERFSAEFPKEGPSILRIQQVVRGDSAAYFCASSPRGQGLGEQYFGPGTRLTVT.

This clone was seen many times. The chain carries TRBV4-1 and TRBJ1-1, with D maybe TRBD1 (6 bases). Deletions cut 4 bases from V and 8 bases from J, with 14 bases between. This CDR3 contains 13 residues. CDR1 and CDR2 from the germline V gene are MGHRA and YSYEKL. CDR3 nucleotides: TGCGCCAGCAGCCCCCGTTCAGGGGTGGAAGCTTTCTTT. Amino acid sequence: CASSPRSGVEAFF.

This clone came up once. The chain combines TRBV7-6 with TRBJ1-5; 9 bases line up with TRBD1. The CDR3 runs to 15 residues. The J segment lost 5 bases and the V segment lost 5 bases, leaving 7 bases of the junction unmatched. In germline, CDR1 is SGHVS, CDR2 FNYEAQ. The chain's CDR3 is CASSRTGDLYQPQHF. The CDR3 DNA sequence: TGTGCCAGCAGCCGGACAGGGGACCTTTATCAGCCCCAGCATTTT.

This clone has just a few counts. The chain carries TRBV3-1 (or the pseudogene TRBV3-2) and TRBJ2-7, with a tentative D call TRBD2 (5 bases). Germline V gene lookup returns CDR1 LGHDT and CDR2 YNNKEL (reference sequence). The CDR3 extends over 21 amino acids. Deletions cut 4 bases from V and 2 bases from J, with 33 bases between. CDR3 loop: CASSPLTDYIQPAGDPYEQYF. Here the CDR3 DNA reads TGTGCCAGCAGCCCGCTAACCGACTACATCCAACCCGCAGGTGACCCCTACGAGCAGTACTTC.

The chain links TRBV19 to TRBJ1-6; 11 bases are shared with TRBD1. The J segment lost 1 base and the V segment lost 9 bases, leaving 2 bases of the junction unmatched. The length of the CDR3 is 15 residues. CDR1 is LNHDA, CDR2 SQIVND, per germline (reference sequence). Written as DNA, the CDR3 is TGTGCCAGCGGGACAGGGGGTTCCTATAATTCACCCCTCCACTTT. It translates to CASGTGGSYNSPLHF. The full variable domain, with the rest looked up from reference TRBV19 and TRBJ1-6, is DGGITQSPKYLFRKEGQNVTLSCEQNLNHDAMYWYRQDPGQGLRLIYYSQIVNDFQKGDIAEGYSVSREKKESFPLTVTSAQKNPTAFYLCASGTGGSYNSPLHFGNGTRLTVT.

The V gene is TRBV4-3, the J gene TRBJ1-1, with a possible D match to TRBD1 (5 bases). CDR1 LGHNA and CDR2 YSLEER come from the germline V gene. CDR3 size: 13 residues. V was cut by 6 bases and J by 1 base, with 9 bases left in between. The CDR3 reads CASSQQANTEAFF. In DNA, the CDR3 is TGCGCCAGCAGTCAACAGGCGAACACTGAAGCTTTCTTT.

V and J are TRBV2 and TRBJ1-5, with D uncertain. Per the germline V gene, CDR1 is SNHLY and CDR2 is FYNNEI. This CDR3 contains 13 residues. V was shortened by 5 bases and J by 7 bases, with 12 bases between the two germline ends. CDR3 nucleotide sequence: TGTGCCAGCAGTCCTTCAGGATGGCAGCCCCAGCATTTT. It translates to CASSPSGWQPQHF.

CDR3 in DNA: TGCGCCAGCAGCCAAGTCCCGGCTAGGAGCACAGATACGCAGTATTTT. Amino acids: CASSQVPARSTDTQYF. The rearrangement uses TRBV4-1 and TRBJ2-3; D unresolved. The V end was cut by 1 base, the J end by 0 bases, with 11 bases between. The CDR3 consists of 16 residues. Germline CDR1 is MGHRA and CDR2 is YSYEKL.

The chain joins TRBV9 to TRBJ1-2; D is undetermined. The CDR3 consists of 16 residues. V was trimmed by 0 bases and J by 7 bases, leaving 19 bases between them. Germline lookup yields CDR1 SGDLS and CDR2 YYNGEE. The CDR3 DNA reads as TGTGCCAGCAGCGTAGCACTTGACATAGTTTTGAGTGGCTACACCTTC. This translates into CASSVALDIVLSGYTF.

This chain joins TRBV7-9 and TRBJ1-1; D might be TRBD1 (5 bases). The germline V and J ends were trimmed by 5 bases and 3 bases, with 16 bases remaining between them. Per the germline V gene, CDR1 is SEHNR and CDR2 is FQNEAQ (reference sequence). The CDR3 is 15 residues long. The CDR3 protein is CASSAPRVGYTEAFF. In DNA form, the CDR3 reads TGTGCCAGCAGCGCACCCAGGGTGGGATACACTGAAGCTTTCTTT.